One TCR beta chain is described in this entry. This sample was taken from a study of T-cell memory formation after mild COVID-19. TCRdb recomputed calls from the 5' RACE reads with MiXCR, one row per CDR3 protein. The sample shows fewer than 150,000 distinct CDR3 sequences, 13% to 15% of them seen only once. With 2 bases clipped from V and 7 bases from J, the junction kept 6 bases outside the gene matches. The CDR3 contains 15 residues. Germline CDR1 is KGHSH and CDR2 is LQKENI. J is TRBJ2-1 and V is TRBV18; 9 bases agree with TRBD2. This TCR was sampled from an adult woman who had mild COVID-19 (a few samples of this study predate the infection). Cell type and time point are not known. Material for sequencing was PBMCs or a T cell subset sorted from them (not recorded which). The CDR3 loop is CASSPGRGGHNEQFF. For the CDR3, the DNA is TGTGCCAGCTCACCAGGGCGGGGGGGCCATAATGAGCAGTTCTTC.